Listed below are T cell receptor beta chains from one sample, sequenced in a study of T cells after yellow fever vaccination. TCRdb independently ran MiXCR on the 5' RACE reads; one entry per CDR3 protein. The sample shows under 550,000 distinct CDR3 sequences, roughly 22% of them seen only once. Sample: PBMCs, taken 20 to 25 days after the first yellow fever vaccination. The origin of the receptors is a man in his late teens or twenties who received the YFV17D yellow fever vaccine. The CDR3 runs from the conserved cysteine through the conserved F or W. Fields, in order: V gene, CDR3 length, CDR3 protein.

v_gene: TRBV15
len: 14
CDR3aa: CATSARTLHNEQFF

v_gene: TRBV20-1
len: 16
CDR3aa: CSARGSVGQGAYEQYF

v_gene: TRBV29-1
len: 13
CDR3aa: CSVTRGHNSPLHF

v_gene: TRBV20-1
len: 14
CDR3aa: CSAPQGGRWNEQFF

v_gene: TRBV7-2
len: 13
CDR3aa: CASSTSFGIGYTF

v_gene: TRBV25-1
len: 13
CDR3aa: CASSPGRGGTQYF

v_gene: TRBV29-1
len: 13
CDR3aa: CSVEVTPISGYTF

v_gene: TRBV12-3/TRBV12-4
len: 17
CDR3aa: CASSLSGDLSGANVLTF

v_gene: TRBV5-8
len: 15
CDR3aa: CASSLEGAMADTQYF

v_gene: TRBV7-9
len: 14
CDR3aa: CASSSEQGRTEAFF

v_gene: TRBV20-1
len: 13
CDR3aa: CSARDRGLEKLFF

v_gene: TRBV24-1
len: 13
CDR3aa: CATSDDNNQPQHF

v_gene: TRBV6-1
len: 12
CDR3aa: CASSEATTEAFF

v_gene: TRBV5-1
len: 14
CDR3aa: CASSLAQGTGELFF

v_gene: TRBV9
len: 14
CDR3aa: CASSDDRGLNEQYF

v_gene: TRBV20-1
len: 13
CDR3aa: CSAQGAVVSGYTF

v_gene: TRBV4-2
len: 17
CDR3aa: CASSQDGPGRTNEKLFF

v_gene: TRBV4-3
len: 17
CDR3aa: CASSQGSVGRVVDTQYF

v_gene: TRBV5-1
len: 14
CDR3aa: CASSLDRGDQPQHF